Detailed here is one T cell receptor (beta chain). This sample was taken from a study of control samples from healthy donors and cancer patients. The table came from immunoSEQ multiplex PCR; TCRdb's copy has only in-frame clones and leaves some out. This table has around 120,000 clones, about 95% appearing once. The CDR3 is 13 amino acids. Germline CDR1 and CDR2: LGHNA and YSLEER. V lost 5 bases, J lost 4 bases, and 2 bases stayed unmatched. This sequence was found in a man aged 25 to 45 in good health. The chain carries TRBV4-3 and TRBJ1-5; 7 nucleotides agree with TRBD1. Sequenced material: blood. The CDR3 sequence is CASSGQVNQPQHF. In DNA, the CDR3 is TGCGCCAGCAGCGGACAGGTGAATCAGCCCCAGCATTTT.